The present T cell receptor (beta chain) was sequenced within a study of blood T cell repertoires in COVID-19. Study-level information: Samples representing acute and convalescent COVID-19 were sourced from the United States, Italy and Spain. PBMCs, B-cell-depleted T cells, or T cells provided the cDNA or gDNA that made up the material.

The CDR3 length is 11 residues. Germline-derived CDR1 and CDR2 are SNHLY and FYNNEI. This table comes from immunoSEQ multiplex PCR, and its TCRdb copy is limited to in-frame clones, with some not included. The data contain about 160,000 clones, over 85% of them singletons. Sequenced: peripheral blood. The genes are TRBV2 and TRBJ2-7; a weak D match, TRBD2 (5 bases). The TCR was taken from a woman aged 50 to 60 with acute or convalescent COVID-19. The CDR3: CGSSRGYEQYF. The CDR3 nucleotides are TGTGGGAGTTCCCGCGGGTACGAGCAGTACTTC.